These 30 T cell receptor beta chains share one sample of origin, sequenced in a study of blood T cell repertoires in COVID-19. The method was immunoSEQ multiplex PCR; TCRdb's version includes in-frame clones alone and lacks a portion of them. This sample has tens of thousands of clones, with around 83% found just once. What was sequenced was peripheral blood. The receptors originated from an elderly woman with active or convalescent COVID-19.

The CDR3 protein is CAWSELRVVAGNTIYF. CDR3 DNA: TGTGCCTGGAGTGAACTACGGGTGGTCGCTGGAAACACCATATATTTT. The chain employs TRBV30 and TRBJ1-3, with D unresolved. V lost 1 base to trimming and J lost 2 bases, with 15 bases between them. The CDR3 extends over 16 amino acids. Germline V gene sequence: CDR1 GTSNPN, CDR2 SVGIG (reference sequence).

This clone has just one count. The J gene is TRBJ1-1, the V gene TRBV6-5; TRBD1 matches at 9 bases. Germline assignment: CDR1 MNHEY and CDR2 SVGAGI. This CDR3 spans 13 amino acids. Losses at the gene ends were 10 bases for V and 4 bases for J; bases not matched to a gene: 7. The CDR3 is CATVTGGGTEAFF. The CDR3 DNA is TGTGCCACCGTAACAGGGGGCGGCACTGAAGCTTTCTTT.

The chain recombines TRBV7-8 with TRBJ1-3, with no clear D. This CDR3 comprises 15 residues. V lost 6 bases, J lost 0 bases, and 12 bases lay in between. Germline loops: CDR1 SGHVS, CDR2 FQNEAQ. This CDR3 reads CASRLTVYSGNTIYF. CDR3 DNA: TGTGCCAGCAGACTCACAGTTTACTCTGGAAACACCATATATTTT.

For the CDR3, the DNA is TGTGCCAGCAGTTACGACCAGGGAGGAGTCTATGGCTACACCTTC. Protein sequence: CASSYDQGGVYGYTF. This chain connects TRBV6-5 to TRBJ1-2, with D possibly TRBD1 on 5 matching bases. Germline CDR1 MNHEY, CDR2 SVGAGI. CDR3 length: 15 residues. V gave up 2 bases and J gave up 4 bases, with 14 bases separating them.

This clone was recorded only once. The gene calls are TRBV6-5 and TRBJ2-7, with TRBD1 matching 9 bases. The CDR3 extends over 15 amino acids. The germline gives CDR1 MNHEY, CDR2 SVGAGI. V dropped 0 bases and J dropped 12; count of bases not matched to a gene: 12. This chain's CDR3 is CASSYSGDGTGILYF. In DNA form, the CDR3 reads TGTGCCAGCAGTTACTCGGGGGACGGGACAGGGATTTTGTACTTC.

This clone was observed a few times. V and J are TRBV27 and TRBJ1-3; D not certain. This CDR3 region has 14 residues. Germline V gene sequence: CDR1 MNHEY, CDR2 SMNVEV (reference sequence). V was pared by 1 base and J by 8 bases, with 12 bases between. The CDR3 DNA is TGTGCCAGCAGTTTATTCCCAGGCTCGGACACCATATATTTT. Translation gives CASSLFPGSDTIYF.

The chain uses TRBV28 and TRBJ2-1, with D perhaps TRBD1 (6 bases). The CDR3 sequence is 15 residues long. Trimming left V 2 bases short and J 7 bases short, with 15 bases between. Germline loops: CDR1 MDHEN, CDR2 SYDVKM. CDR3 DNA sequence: TGTGCCAGCAGTTTACGGACAGTGGTATCGAATGAGCAGTTCTTC. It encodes CASSLRTVVSNEQFF.

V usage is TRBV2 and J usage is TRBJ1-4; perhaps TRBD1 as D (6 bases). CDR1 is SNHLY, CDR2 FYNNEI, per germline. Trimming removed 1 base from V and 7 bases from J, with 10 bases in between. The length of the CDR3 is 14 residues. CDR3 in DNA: TGTGCCAGCAGTGAAGGTACAGGGAGTGAAAAACTGTTTTTT. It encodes CASSEGTGSEKLFF.

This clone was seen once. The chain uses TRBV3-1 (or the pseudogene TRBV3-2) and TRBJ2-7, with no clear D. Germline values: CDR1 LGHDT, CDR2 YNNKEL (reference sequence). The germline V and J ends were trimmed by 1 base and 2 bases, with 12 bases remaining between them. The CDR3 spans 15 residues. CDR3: CASSQGRLTTYEQYF. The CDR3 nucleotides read TGTGCCAGCAGCCAAGGTCGGCTTACTACCTACGAGCAGTACTTC.

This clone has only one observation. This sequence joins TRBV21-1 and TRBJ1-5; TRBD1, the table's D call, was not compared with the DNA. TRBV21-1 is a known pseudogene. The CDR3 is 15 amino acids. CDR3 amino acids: CASSASHALCQPQHF. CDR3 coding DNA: TGTGCCAGCAGCGCCTCACATGCCTTATGCCAGCCCCAGCATTTT.

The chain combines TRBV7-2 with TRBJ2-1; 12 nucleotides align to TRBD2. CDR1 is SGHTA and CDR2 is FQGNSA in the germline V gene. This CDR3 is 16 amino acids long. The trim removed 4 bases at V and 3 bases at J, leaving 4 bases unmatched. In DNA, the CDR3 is TGTGCCAGCAGCTCGACTAGCGGGAGCTTCTACAATGAGCAGTTCTTC. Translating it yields CASSSTSGSFYNEQFF.

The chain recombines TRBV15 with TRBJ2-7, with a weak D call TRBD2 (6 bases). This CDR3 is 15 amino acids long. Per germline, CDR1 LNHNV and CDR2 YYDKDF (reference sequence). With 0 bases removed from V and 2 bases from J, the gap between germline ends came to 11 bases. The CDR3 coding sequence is TGTGCCACCAGCAGAGAACTAGCAACACCCTACGAGCAGTACTTC. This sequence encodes CATSRELATPYEQYF.

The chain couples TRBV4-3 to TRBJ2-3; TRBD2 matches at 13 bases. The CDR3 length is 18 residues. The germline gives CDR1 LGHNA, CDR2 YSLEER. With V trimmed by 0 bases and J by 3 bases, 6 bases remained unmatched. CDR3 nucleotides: TGCGCCAGCAGCCAAGATTGGACTAGCGGGAGAGCAACAGATACGCAGTATTTT. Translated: CASSQDWTSGRATDTQYF.

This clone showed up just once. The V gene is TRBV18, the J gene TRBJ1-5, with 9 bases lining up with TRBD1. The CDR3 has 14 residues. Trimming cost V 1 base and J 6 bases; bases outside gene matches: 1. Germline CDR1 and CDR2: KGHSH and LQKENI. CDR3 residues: CASSPRTGAQPQHF. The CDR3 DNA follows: TGTGCCAGCTCACCACGGACAGGGGCTCAGCCCCAGCATTTT.

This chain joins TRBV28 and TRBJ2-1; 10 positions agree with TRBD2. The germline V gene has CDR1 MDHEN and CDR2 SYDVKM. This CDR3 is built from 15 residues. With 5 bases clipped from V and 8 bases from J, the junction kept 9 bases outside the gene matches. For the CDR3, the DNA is TGTGCCAGCAGTCTAGGCGGGACTAGCGTCGATGAGCAGTTCTTC. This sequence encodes CASSLGGTSVDEQFF.

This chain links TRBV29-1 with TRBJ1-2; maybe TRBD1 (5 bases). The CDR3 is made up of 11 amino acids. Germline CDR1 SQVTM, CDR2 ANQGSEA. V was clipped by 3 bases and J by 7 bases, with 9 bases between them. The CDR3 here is CSVDRVFGYTF. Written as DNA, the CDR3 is TGCAGCGTTGACAGGGTTTTTGGCTACACCTTC.

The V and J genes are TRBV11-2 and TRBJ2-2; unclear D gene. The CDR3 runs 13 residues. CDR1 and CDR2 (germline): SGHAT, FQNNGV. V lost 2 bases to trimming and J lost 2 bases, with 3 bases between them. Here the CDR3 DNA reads TGTGCCAGCAGCTTAACAAACACCGGGGAGCTGTTTTTT. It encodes CASSLTNTGELFF.

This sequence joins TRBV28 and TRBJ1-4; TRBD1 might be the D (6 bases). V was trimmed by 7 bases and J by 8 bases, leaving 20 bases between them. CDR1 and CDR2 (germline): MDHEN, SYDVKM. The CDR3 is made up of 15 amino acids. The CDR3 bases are TGTGCCAGCACCCGACAACAGGGCGATATCGAAAAACTGTTTTTT. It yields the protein CASTRQQGDIEKLFF.

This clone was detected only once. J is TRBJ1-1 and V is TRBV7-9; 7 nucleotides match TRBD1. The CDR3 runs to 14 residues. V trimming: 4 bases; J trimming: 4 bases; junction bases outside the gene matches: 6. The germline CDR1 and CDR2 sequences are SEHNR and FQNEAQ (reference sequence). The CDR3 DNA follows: TGTGCCAGCAGCTCTTCGACAGGGCTCACTGAAGCTTTCTTT. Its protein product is CASSSSTGLTEAFF.

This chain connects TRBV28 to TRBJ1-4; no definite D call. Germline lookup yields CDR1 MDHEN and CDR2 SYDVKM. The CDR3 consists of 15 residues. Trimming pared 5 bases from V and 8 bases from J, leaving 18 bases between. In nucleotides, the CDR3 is TGTGCCAGCAGTCGTTCTGGCCCGGGGTTGGAAAAACTGTTTTTT. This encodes CASSRSGPGLEKLFF.

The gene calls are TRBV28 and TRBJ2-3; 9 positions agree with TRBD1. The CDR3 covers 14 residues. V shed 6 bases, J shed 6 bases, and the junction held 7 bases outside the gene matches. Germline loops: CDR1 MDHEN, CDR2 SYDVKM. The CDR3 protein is CASSPGQGLDTQYF. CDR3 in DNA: TGTGCCAGCAGCCCGGGACAGGGCCTGGATACGCAGTATTTT.

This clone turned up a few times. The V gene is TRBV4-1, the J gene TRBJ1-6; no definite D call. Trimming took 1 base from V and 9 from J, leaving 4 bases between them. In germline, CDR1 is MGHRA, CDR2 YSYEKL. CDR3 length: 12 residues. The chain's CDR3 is CASSQVSSPLHF. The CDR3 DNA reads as TGCGCCAGCAGCCAAGTATCTTCACCCCTCCACTTT.

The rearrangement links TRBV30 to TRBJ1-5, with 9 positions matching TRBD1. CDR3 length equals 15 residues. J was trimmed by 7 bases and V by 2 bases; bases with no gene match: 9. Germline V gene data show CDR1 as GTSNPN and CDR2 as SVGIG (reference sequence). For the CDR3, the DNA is TGTGCCTGGAGTAACAAGGGACAGGGTGGACAGCCCCAGCATTTT. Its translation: CAWSNKGQGGQPQHF.

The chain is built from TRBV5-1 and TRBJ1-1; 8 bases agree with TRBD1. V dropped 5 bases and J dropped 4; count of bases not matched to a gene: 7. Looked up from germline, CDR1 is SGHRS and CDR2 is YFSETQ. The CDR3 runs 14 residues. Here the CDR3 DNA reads TGCGCCAGCAGATTGACGACAGGGGCCACTGAAGCTTTCTTT. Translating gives CASRLTTGATEAFF.

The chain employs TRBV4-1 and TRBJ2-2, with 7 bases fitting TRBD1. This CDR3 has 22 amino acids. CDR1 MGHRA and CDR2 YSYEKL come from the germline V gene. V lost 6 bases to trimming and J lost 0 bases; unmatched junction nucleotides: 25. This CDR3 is CASSQKGAWVDVSSANTGELFF. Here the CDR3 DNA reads TGCGCCAGCAGTCAGAAGGGGGCCTGGGTCGACGTGTCATCCGCGAACACCGGGGAGCTGTTTTTT.

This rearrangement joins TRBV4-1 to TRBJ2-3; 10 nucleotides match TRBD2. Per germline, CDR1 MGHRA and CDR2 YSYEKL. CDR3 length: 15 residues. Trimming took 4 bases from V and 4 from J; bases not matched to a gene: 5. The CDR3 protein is CASSLLGLAADTQYF. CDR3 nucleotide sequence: TGCGCCAGCAGCCTACTCGGACTAGCGGCAGATACGCAGTATTTT.

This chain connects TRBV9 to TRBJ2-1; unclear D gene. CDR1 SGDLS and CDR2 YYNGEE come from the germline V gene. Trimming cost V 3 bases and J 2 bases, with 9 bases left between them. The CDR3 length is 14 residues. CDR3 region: CASSGSMAYNEQFF. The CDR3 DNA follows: TGTGCCAGCAGCGGGAGTATGGCCTACAATGAGCAGTTCTTC.

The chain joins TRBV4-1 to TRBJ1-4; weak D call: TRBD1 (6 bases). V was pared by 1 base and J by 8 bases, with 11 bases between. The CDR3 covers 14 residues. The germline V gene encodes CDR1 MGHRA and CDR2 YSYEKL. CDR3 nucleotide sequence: TGCGCCAGCAGCCAAGGAGGTAGGGGGGAAAAACTGTTTTTT. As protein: CASSQGGRGEKLFF.

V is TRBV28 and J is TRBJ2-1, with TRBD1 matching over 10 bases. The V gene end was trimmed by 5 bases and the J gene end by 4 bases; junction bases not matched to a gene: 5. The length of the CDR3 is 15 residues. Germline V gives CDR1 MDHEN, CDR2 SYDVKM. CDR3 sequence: CASSRRDRGYNEQFF. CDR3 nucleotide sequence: TGTGCCAGCAGTCGCCGGGACAGGGGTTACAATGAGCAGTTCTTC.

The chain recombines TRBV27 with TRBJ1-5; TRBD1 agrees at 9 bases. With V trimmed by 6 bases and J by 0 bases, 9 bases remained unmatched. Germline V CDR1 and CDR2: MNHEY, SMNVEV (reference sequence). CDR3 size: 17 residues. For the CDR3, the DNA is TGTGCCAGCAGCCGTTTAGGGGGACAGGGTAGCAATCAGCCCCAGCATTTT. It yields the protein CASSRLGGQGSNQPQHF.